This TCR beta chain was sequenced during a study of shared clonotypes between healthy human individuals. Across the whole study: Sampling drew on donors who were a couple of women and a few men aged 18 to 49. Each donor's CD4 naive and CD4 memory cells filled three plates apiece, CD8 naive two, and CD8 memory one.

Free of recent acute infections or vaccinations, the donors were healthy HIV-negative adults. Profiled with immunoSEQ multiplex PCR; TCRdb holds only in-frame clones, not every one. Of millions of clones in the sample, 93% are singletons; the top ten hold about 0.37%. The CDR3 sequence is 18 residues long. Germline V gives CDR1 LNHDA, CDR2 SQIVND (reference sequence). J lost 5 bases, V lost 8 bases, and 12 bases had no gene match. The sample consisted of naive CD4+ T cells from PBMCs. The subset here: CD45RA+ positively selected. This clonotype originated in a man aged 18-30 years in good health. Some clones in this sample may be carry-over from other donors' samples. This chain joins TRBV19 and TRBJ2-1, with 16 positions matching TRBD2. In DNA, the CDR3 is TGTGCCAGTGACACCGGGACTAGCGGGAGGGCCACGGACAATGAGCAGTTCTTC. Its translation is CASDTGTSGRATDNEQFF.